The rows below give T cell receptor beta chains drawn from one sample of a study of cytomegalovirus exposure and HLA in healthy donors. TCRdb's copy holds only in-frame clones and misses some; the assay was immunoSEQ multiplex PCR. The sample records roughly 180,000 clones, around 75% being singletons. Sample: PBMCs. The receptors stem from a female donor in good health and CMV-seronegative. Each CDR3 is given without its conserved first and last residue.

v_call	j_call	cdr3_aa
TRBV21-1	TRBJ2-7	ASSKGASYEQY
TRBV27	TRBJ2-7	ASSLRQGAIYEQY
TRBV6-4	TRBJ1-2	ASSQGRGSYGYT
TRBV6-6	TRBJ2-3	ASSPTPGGQY
TRBV6-1	TRBJ2-1	ASSAGQGTYNEQF
TRBV6-5	TRBJ2-1	ASSPRGFGYNEQF
TRBV6-1	TRBJ2-5	ASSEGPGKETQY
TRBV2	TRBJ2-3	ASIRDRGTDTQY
TRBV5-1	TRBJ2-1	ASSPGQGLHNEQF
TRBV10-3	TRBJ1-5	AISDLSEGNQPQH
TRBV4-2	TRBJ2-7	ASSQTPLGEQY
TRBV2	TRBJ1-5	ASSLVRSSGNQPQH
TRBV7-9	TRBJ1-2	ASSLRGDQGDYGYT
TRBV18	TRBJ2-1	ASSPPGRTEQF
TRBV7-3	TRBJ2-1	ASSLQGGQQEQF
TRBV28	TRBJ2-7	ASSLSLAGATGGQY